The entry below gives a single TCR beta chain sequence along with its context. The CDR3 extends over 13 amino acids. V gave up 10 bases and J gave up 1 base, with 11 bases separating them. CDR1 and CDR2 from the germline V gene are SNHLY and FYNNEI. Assay used: immunoSEQ multiplex PCR; TCRdb lists only in-frame clones, some missing. The sample has about 440,000 clones; about 85% are singletons. The data were taken from a study of blood T cell repertoires in COVID-19. Study-wide background: Acute-phase and convalescent COVID-19 samples originated in the United States, Italy and Spain. PBMCs, B-cell-depleted T cells, or T cells were the source of the cDNA or gDNA that made up the material.

Participants were placed into cohorts based on the clinical history they reported. The TCR sequence derives from a woman between 18 and 29 years old with acute COVID-19. This chain connects TRBV2 to TRBJ1-3; D unresolved. The sample consisted of PBMCs or T cells enriched from blood (not recorded which). The DNA of the CDR3 is TGTGCCACTTCTCCCGAGTCTGGAAACACCATATATTTT. It encodes CATSPESGNTIYF.